One T cell receptor (beta chain) is described in this entry. Its antigen is undetermined. The PCR ran on 60 Vbeta and 13 Jbeta primers. Clones were sequenced by immunoSEQ multiplex PCR, and TCRdb holds only the in-frame ones, with some missing. The table shows about 160,000 clones, with roughly 80% occurring only once. This sample stems from a study of cytomegalovirus exposure and HLA in healthy donors. Study context: Within an early data release were tens of millions of unique TCRs drawn from HLA-typed donors.

Findings of the study overall: Earlier analysis yielded a pattern in which most TCR beta V segments were productive about 90% or about 30% of the time. Among TCR beta chains, those listed as cytomegalovirus-associated numbered around 160. Of the V segments, some could not be distinguished, including TRBV6-2 and TRBV6-3, and were excluded.

The CDR3 covers 15 residues. Trimming cost V 5 bases and J 7 bases; bases outside gene matches: 7. Looked up from germline, CDR1 is SNHLY and CDR2 is FYNNEI. The receptor's source is a woman aged 25 to 39 in good health and CMV-seronegative. The chain joins TRBV2 to TRBJ1-6; 8 bases align to TRBD1. The source material was PBMCs. The CDR3 sequence is CASSLRDRLNSPLHF. As DNA, the CDR3 is TGTGCCAGCAGTTTGAGGGACAGGCTAAATTCACCCCTCCACTTT.